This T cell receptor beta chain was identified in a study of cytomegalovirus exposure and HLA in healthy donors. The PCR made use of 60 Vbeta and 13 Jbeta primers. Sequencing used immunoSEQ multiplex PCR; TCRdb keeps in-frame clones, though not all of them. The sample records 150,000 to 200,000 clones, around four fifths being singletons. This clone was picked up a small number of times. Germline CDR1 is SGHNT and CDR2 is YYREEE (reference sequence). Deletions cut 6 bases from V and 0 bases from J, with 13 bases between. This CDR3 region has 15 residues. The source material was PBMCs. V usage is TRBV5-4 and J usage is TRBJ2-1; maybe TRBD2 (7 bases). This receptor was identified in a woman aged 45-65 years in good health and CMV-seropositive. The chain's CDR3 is CASTKGGDSYNEQFF. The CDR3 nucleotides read TGTGCCAGCACTAAAGGGGGGGACTCCTACAATGAGCAGTTCTTC. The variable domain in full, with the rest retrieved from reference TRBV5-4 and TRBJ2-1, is ETGVTQSPTHLIKTRGQQVTLRCSSQSGHNTVSWYQQALGQGPQFIFQYYREEENGRGNFPPRFSGLQFPNYSSELNVNALELDDSALYLCASTKGGDSYNEQFFGPGTRLTVL.